The 15 T cell receptor beta chains below all came from one sample that was sequenced in a study of blood T cell repertoires in COVID-19 (dated by TCRdb to 2019 to 2021). The library was made by the immunoSEQ multiplex PCR assay. The table was pulled from immuneACCESS by TCRdb, which kept in-frame rearrangements only. Such tables lose some clones; where checked, under half of the loss comes from unresolved V genes, and the rest has no known cause. The sample table holds about 80,000 clones, of which 78% were seen once. The ten most abundant clones make up approximately 15% of the sample. Material for sequencing was peripheral blood. Receptors were obtained from a human donor in a cohort sampled during active COVID-19.

V usage is TRBV6-2 or TRBV6-3 and J usage is TRBJ2-1; 7 bases are a match to TRBD2. Germline assignment: CDR1 MNHEY and CDR2 SVGEGT. The CDR3 covers 14 residues. V gave up 6 bases and J gave up 5 bases; unmatched junction bases: 7. CDR3 DNA sequence: TGTGCCAGCAGCTATAGCGGGCCCGACAATGAGCAGTTCTTC. This translates into CASSYSGPDNEQFF.

Only a few counts were recorded for this clone. This chain connects TRBV27 to TRBJ2-1, with 12 bases matching TRBD2. Trimming took 6 bases from V and 7 from J; bases not matched to a gene: 7. Germline V gives CDR1 MNHEY, CDR2 SMNVEV (reference sequence). This CDR3 spans 15 amino acids. CDR3 bases: TGTGCCAGCAGACTGACTAGCGGGAGATCGAATGAGCAGTTCTTC. This gives the protein CASRLTSGRSNEQFF.

The genes are TRBV7-9 and TRBJ1-2; D might be TRBD1 (5 bases). Germline V gene sequence: CDR1 SEHNR, CDR2 FQNEAQ (reference sequence). The CDR3 contains 15 residues. The V and J ends lost 1 base and 4 bases respectively, with 13 bases between them. The CDR3 sequence is CASSLGPGRFYGYTF. CDR3 DNA sequence: TGTGCCAGCAGCTTAGGGCCAGGGCGGTTCTATGGCTACACCTTC.

To note about this clone: Other nucleotide sequences from this sample produce the same CDR3. The J gene is TRBJ2-1, the V gene TRBV7-9; tentatively, D is TRBD1 (6 bases). CDR3 length equals 14 residues. Germline lookup yields CDR1 SEHNR and CDR2 FQNEAQ (reference sequence). V was cut by 5 bases and J by 2 bases, with 10 bases left in between. CDR3 coding DNA: TGTGCCAGCAGCCTGACAGGAACCTACAATGAGCAGTTCTTC. Amino acid sequence: CASSLTGTYNEQFF.

J is TRBJ2-7 and V is TRBV6-5, with a weak D call TRBD2 (6 bases). V dropped 10 bases and J dropped 2 bases, with 18 bases sitting between them. The V gene's germline CDR1 is MNHEY and CDR2 SVGAGI. This CDR3 contains 14 residues. In nucleotides, the CDR3 is TGTGCCACCGTGGGGGGTGTTCGGGCCTACGAGCAGTACTTC. This encodes CATVGGVRAYEQYF.

A single count supports this clone. This sequence joins TRBV6-5 and TRBJ2-5, with 9 bases fitting TRBD2. Trimming took 6 bases from V and 5 from J; bases not matched to a gene: 10. CDR1 and CDR2 from the germline V gene are MNHEY and SVGAGI. This CDR3 is built from 15 residues. The CDR3 coding sequence is TGTGCCAGCAGCCTTAGCGGGGGCGGCCGGGAGACCCAGTACTTC. Its translation: CASSLSGGGRETQYF.

The rearrangement uses TRBV5-6 and TRBJ1-5, with 10 bases matching TRBD1. CDR3 length equals 18 residues. CDR1 and CDR2 from the germline V gene are SGHDT and YYEEEE. With V trimmed by 3 bases and J by 0 bases, 9 bases remained unmatched. The CDR3 DNA reads TGTGCCAGCAGCTCGGACAGGGGGGGAACCTATAGCAATCAGCCCCAGCATTTT. This codes for CASSSDRGGTYSNQPQHF.

The CDR3 reads CASSFGRGETEAFF. CDR3 nucleotide sequence: TGTGCCAGCAGCTTTGGCAGGGGTGAAACTGAAGCTTTCTTT. The V call is TRBV11-2, the J call TRBJ1-1; D perhaps matches TRBD1 (6 bases). Germline CDR1 SGHAT, CDR2 FQNNGV. The V end lost 3 bases, the J end lost 5 bases, and 13 bases lay between the germline ends. CDR3 size: 14 residues.

The chain joins TRBV7-8 to TRBJ1-3; perhaps TRBD1 as D (5 bases). V lost 2 bases and J 0 bases, leaving 11 bases between the germline ends. CDR1 is SGHVS and CDR2 is FQNEAQ in the germline V gene. CDR3 length: 16 residues. CDR3 residues: CASSLSTASSGNTIYF. The CDR3 DNA sequence: TGTGCCAGCAGCTTATCGACAGCGAGCTCTGGAAACACCATATATTTT.

The chain recombines TRBV7-9 with TRBJ2-2; possibly TRBD2 for D (5 bases). This CDR3 is built from 15 residues. Trimming left V 5 bases short and J 3 bases short, with 13 bases between. Germline-derived CDR1 and CDR2 are SEHNR and FQNEAQ (reference sequence). The CDR3 is CASSPGVGDTGELFF. CDR3 nucleotides: TGTGCCAGCAGCCCGGGCGTCGGGGACACCGGGGAGCTGTTTTTT. Full variable domain (remainder filled in from reference TRBV7-9 and TRBJ2-2): DTGVSQNPRHKITKRGQNVTFRCDPISEHNRLYWYRQTLGQGPEFLTYFQNEAQLEKSRLLSDRFSAERPKGSFSTLEIQRTEQGDSAMYLCASSPGVGDTGELFFGEGSRLTVL.

This CDR3 is CAIRDSGTFTDTQYF. CDR3 coding DNA: TGTGCCATCAGGGATAGCGGGACCTTCACAGATACGCAGTATTTT. V is TRBV10-3 and J is TRBJ2-3, with 8 bases identical to TRBD2. In germline, CDR1 is ENHRY, CDR2 SYGVKD. V shed 6 bases, J shed 2 bases, and the junction held 7 bases outside the gene matches. This CDR3 region has 15 residues.

Points on this clone: Compared with germline, one end of the junction differs, possibly owing to a read error. The chain employs TRBV7-7 and TRBJ2-3, with TRBD2 matching 9 bases. CDR1 is SSHAT, CDR2 FNYEAQ, per germline (reference sequence). The CDR3 loop spans 18 amino acids. The CDR3 loop reads CASSLAAGGLVGTDTQYF. CDR3 nucleotides: TGTGCTAGCAGCTTAGCTGCGGGGGGGCTAGTGGGCACAGATACGCAGTATTTT. The complete variable domain, with remaining parts taken from reference TRBV7-7 and TRBJ2-3, reads GAGVSQSPRYKVTKRGQDVTLRCDPISSHATLYWYQQALGQGPEFLTYFNYEAQPDKSGLPSDRFSAERPEGSISTLTIQRTEQRDSAMYRCASSLAAGGLVGTDTQYFGPGTRLTVL.

This clone has more than one count but fewer than ten. The rearrangement links TRBV16 to TRBJ2-7; weak D call: TRBD1 (6 bases). Germline CDR1 KGHSY, CDR2 FQNENV. CDR3 size: 16 residues. V was pared by 4 bases and J by 8 bases, with 24 bases between. CDR3 sequence reads: CASSLPGGRNTSKQYF. The DNA for the CDR3 is TGTGCCAGCAGCCTCCCTGGGGGCAGGAACACCTCTAAGCAGTACTTC.

V usage is TRBV19 and J usage is TRBJ1-5; D perhaps matches TRBD1 (6 bases). Trimming left V 5 bases short and J 9 bases short, with 23 bases between. CDR1 is LNHDA, CDR2 SQIVND, per germline (reference sequence). The CDR3 contains 16 residues. CDR3 region: CASSPPEGGAWGPQHF. The CDR3 DNA is TGTGCCAGTAGTCCGCCTGAGGGGGGGGCCTGGGGGCCCCAGCATTTT.

DNA of the CDR3: TGTGCCAGCAGCCCGGGACTAGCGGGAGGGGCCTCTGGGGAGCTGTTTTTT. Encoded protein: CASSPGLAGGASGELFF. The J gene is TRBJ2-2, the V gene TRBV3-1 (or the pseudogene TRBV3-2); 16 nucleotides align to TRBD2. The CDR3 contains 17 residues. In germline, CDR1 is LGHDT, CDR2 YNNKEL (reference sequence). The V gene end was trimmed by 4 bases and the J gene end by 8 bases; junction bases not matched to a gene: 7.